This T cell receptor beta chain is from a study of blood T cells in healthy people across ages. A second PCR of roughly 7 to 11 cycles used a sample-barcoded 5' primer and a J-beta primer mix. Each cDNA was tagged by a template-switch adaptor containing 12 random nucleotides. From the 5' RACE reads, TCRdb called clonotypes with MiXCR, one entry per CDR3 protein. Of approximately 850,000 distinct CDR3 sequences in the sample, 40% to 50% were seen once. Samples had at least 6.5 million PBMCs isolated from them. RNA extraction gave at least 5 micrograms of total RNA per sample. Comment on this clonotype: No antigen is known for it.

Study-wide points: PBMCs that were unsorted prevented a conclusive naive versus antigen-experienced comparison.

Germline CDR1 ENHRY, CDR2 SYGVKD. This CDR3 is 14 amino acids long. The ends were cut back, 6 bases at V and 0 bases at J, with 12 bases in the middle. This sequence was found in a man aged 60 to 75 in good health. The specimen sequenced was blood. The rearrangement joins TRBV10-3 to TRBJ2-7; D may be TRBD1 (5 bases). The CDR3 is CAISDQTASYEQYF. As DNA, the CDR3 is TGTGCCATCAGCGATCAGACAGCCTCCTACGAGCAGTACTTC.